Following are 25 T cell receptor beta chains from one sample sequenced in a study of blood T cell repertoires in COVID-19 (dated by TCRdb to 2018 to 2021). Library prep was done by the immunoSEQ multiplex PCR assay. The source is immuneACCESS, and TCRdb retained only in-frame sequences with V and J called. Part of the clones is not carried over; for the studies checked, unresolved V genes explain less than half of this, and the remainder is unexplained. For this sample there are about 130,000 clones; roughly 85% appear just once. The ten largest clones take up 27% of the sample. Source material: peripheral blood. These receptors were taken from a woman aged 80 or over with acute or convalescent COVID-19.

This sequence joins TRBV5-1 and TRBJ1-1; 8 nucleotides agree with TRBD1. This CDR3 spans 16 amino acids. Germline loops: CDR1 SGHRS, CDR2 YFSETQ. The ends lost 4 bases at V and 1 base at J; junction bases unmatched: 9. The CDR3: CASSPPGTGENTEAFF. The CDR3, as DNA: TGCGCCAGCAGCCCCCCCGGGACAGGCGAGAACACTGAAGCTTTCTTT.

The chain couples TRBV7-3 to TRBJ1-1; no clear D gene. CDR3 size: 13 residues. Trimming took 5 bases from V and 0 from J, leaving 7 bases between them. The germline V gene has CDR1 SGHTA and CDR2 FQGTGA. CDR3 nucleotide sequence: TGTGCCAGCAGCACCGAGATGAACACTGAAGCTTTCTTT. Protein sequence: CASSTEMNTEAFF.

This rearrangement joins TRBV6-1 to TRBJ1-2; D unresolved. The V end was cut by 0 bases, the J end by 8 bases, with 10 bases between. CDR3 length equals 13 residues. Germline CDR1 is MNHNS and CDR2 is SASEGT. This CDR3 is CASSEATSGGYTF. Written as DNA, the CDR3 is TGTGCCAGCAGTGAAGCCACCTCCGGGGGCTACACCTTC.

The V call is TRBV10-2, the J call TRBJ1-1; possible D gene TRBD1, 6 bases. CDR1 is WSHSY, CDR2 SAAADI, per germline. This CDR3 spans 15 amino acids. V shed 5 bases and J shed 0 bases, with 13 bases lying between them. The CDR3 here is CASSRGQTLNTEAFF. The CDR3 DNA reads as TGCGCCAGCAGTCGTGGACAGACCCTGAACACTGAAGCTTTCTTT.

The chain combines TRBV4-2 with TRBJ1-5; D possibly corresponds to TRBD1 (5 bases). The germline gives CDR1 LGHNA, CDR2 YNFKEQ. Trimming took off 3 bases at V and 3 bases at J, with 12 bases between the two ends. This CDR3 has 15 amino acids. The DNA of the CDR3 is TGTGCCAGCAGCCAGGTAGGGGAGGTCAATCAGCCCCAGCATTTT. The encoded protein is CASSQVGEVNQPQHF.

The chain recombines TRBV2 with TRBJ1-1, with 9 nucleotides matching TRBD1. CDR1 and CDR2 from the germline V gene are SNHLY and FYNNEI. This CDR3 contains 15 residues. The V gene end was trimmed by 4 bases and the J gene end by 4 bases; junction bases not matched to a gene: 7. CDR3 amino acids: CASSVHRGLGTEAFF. DNA for the CDR3: TGTGCCAGCAGTGTCCACAGGGGGCTGGGCACTGAAGCTTTCTTT.

The CDR3 coding sequence is TGTGCCAGCAGCAATCGACAGAGCTCCTACGAGCAGTACTTC. It yields the protein CASSNRQSSYEQYF. The chain links TRBV21-1 to TRBJ2-7; the table's D call of TRBD1 was not tested on the DNA. TRBV21-1 is a listed pseudogene. The CDR3 is 14 amino acids.

The rearrangement joins TRBV28 to TRBJ1-6; 11 bases are a match to TRBD1. The ends lost 6 bases at V and 6 bases at J; junction bases unmatched: 7. Germline V gene sequence: CDR1 MDHEN, CDR2 SYDVKM. The CDR3 has 16 residues. As DNA, the CDR3 is TGTGCCAGCAGCCCGACCGGACAGGGGGCTAATTCACCCCTCCACTTT. Amino acid sequence: CASSPTGQGANSPLHF. The full variable domain, its missing parts supplied by reference TRBV28 and TRBJ1-6, is DVKVTQSSRYLVKRTGEKVFLECVQDMDHENMFWYRQDPGLGLRLIYFSYDVKMKEKGDIPEGYSVSREKKERFSLILESASTNQTSMYLCASSPTGQGANSPLHFGNGTRLTVT.

This clone occurred a few times. This chain joins TRBV6-5 and TRBJ1-6; no clear D. Trimming stripped 5 bases from V and 4 bases from J, with 12 bases between. CDR3 length equals 15 residues. CDR1 is MNHEY and CDR2 is SVGAGI in the germline V gene. CDR3 amino acids: CASSRHGDYNSPLHF. The CDR3, as DNA: TGTGCCAGCAGTAGACACGGGGATTATAATTCACCCCTCCACTTT.

The chain couples TRBV19 to TRBJ1-2; D not resolved. The germline V and J ends were trimmed by 3 bases and 5 bases, with 7 bases remaining between them. The germline gives CDR1 LNHDA, CDR2 SQIVND (reference sequence). The CDR3 length is 12 residues. CDR3 sequence (DNA): TGTGCCAGTAGTATGAGAACGTATGGCTACACCTTC. Protein: CASSMRTYGYTF.

The chain joins TRBV12-5 to TRBJ2-5; D possibly corresponds to TRBD1 (7 bases). Deletions cut 2 bases from V and 5 bases from J, with 12 bases between. The CDR3 sequence is 14 residues long. Germline V lookup: CDR1 LGHNT, CDR2 FRNRAP. CDR3 bases: TGTGCTAGTGGTTTGTCGTCAGGGGGGGAGACCCAGTACTTC. This codes for CASGLSSGGETQYF. The entire variable domain, with the rest obtained from reference TRBV12-5 and TRBJ2-5, is as follows: DARVTQTPRHKVTEMGQEVTMRCQPILGHNTVFWYRQTMMQGLELLAYFRNRAPLDDSGMPKDRFSAEMPDATLATLKIQPSEPRDSAVYFCASGLSSGGETQYFGPGTRLLVL.

V gene TRBV6-5 combines with J gene TRBJ1-6; TRBD1 matches at 8 bases. V was pared by 7 bases and J by 6 bases, with 8 bases of the junction left unmatched. The V gene's germline CDR1 is MNHEY and CDR2 SVGAGI. The length of the CDR3 is 15 residues. CDR3 DNA: TGTGCCAGCACCAGGGGGCAGGGGCCTAATTCACCCCTCCACTTT. Residues: CASTRGQGPNSPLHF.

About this clone itself: The sample carries other DNA sequences with the same CDR3. The chain joins TRBV6-5 to TRBJ1-2; 7 nucleotides agree with TRBD1. Germline CDR1 reads MNHEY; CDR2 reads SVGAGI. The CDR3 is 14 residues long. The junction had 4 bases not matched to a gene; V was cut back by 2 bases and J by 4 bases. In DNA, the CDR3 is TGTGCCAGCAGTTACGGGGGACAGCCCTATGGCTACACCTTC. Protein: CASSYGGQPYGYTF.

The genes are TRBV7-9 and TRBJ1-1, with D maybe TRBD1 (5 bases). The CDR3 length is 13 residues. Germline CDR1 reads SEHNR; CDR2 reads FQNEAQ (reference sequence). The V end lost 5 bases, the J end lost 0 bases, and 7 bases lay between the germline ends. The CDR3 sequence is CASSAGVNTEAFF. For the CDR3, the DNA is TGTGCCAGCAGCGCGGGGGTGAACACTGAAGCTTTCTTT.

The chain employs TRBV11-2 and TRBJ2-3; possible D gene TRBD1, 5 bases. V lost 2 bases, J lost 4 bases, and 10 bases lay in between. The germline CDR1 and CDR2 sequences are SGHAT and FQNNGV. The CDR3 is 14 residues long. The CDR3 protein is CASSLRQSADTQYF. CDR3 in DNA: TGTGCCAGCAGCTTAAGACAGTCAGCAGATACGCAGTATTTT.

The rearrangement uses TRBV6-2 or TRBV6-3 and TRBJ2-3; TRBD2 matches at 7 bases. This CDR3 has 16 amino acids. Germline V gene sequence: CDR1 MNHEY, CDR2 SVGEGT. The trim removed 6 bases at V and 3 bases at J, leaving 12 bases unmatched. The CDR3 nucleotides are TGTGCCAGCAGCCCGGGGGTTAGCGGGTTTACAGATACGCAGTATTTT. Amino acids: CASSPGVSGFTDTQYF.

The V gene is TRBV6-5, the J gene TRBJ1-3; TRBD1 might be the D (5 bases). V lost 7 bases, J lost 2 bases, and 9 bases lay in between. CDR3 length equals 13 residues. Germline-derived CDR1 and CDR2 are MNHEY and SVGAGI. CDR3 nucleotide sequence: TGTGCCAGCATACAGGAGACTGGAAACACCATATATTTT. This codes for CASIQETGNTIYF.

The rearrangement joins TRBV6-5 to TRBJ1-4; 10 bases are shared with TRBD1. CDR1 is MNHEY and CDR2 is SVGAGI in the germline V gene. The length of the CDR3 is 14 residues. J was trimmed by 7 bases and V by 6 bases; bases with no gene match: 5. Here the CDR3 reads CASSRTGGFEKLFF. Here the CDR3 DNA reads TGTGCCAGCAGCCGGACAGGGGGTTTTGAAAAACTGTTTTTT.

This clone appeared once. The V and J genes are TRBV14 and TRBJ1-2, with D tentatively TRBD1 (5 bases). V lost 4 bases to trimming and J lost 3 bases, with 9 bases between them. CDR3 length equals 13 residues. The germline V gene has CDR1 SGHDN and CDR2 FVKESK. The CDR3 bases are TGTGCCAGCAGCCGACAAGGGGACTATGGCTACACCTTC. Its translation is CASSRQGDYGYTF. Complete variable domain (other parts from reference TRBV14 and TRBJ1-2): EAGVTQFPSHSVIEKGQTVTLRCDPISGHDNLYWYRRVMGKEIKFLLHFVKESKQDESGMPNNRFLAERTGGTYSTLKVQPAELEDSGVYFCASSRQGDYGYTFGSGTRLTVV.

This chain joins TRBV5-1 and TRBJ1-6; a weak D match, TRBD1 (6 bases). V gave up 4 bases and J gave up 8 bases, with 16 bases separating them. Germline CDR1 is SGHRS and CDR2 is YFSETQ. This CDR3 region has 15 residues. The CDR3 DNA reads as TGCGCCAGCAGCCAACGAGGACAGTTATATTCACCCCTCCACTTT. Translation gives CASSQRGQLYSPLHF.

This chain uses TRBV5-1 with TRBJ2-1; D gene uncertain. The CDR3 totals 11 residues. CDR1 is SGHRS and CDR2 is YFSETQ in the germline V gene. V gave up 5 bases and J gave up 3 bases, with 3 bases separating them. The CDR3 is CASSSYNEQFF. The CDR3 coding sequence is TGCGCCAGCAGTAGCTACAATGAGCAGTTCTTC.

V is TRBV25-1 and J is TRBJ2-2; D possibly corresponds to TRBD2 (5 bases). Germline-derived CDR1 and CDR2 are MGHDK and SYGVNS. The V end was cut by 5 bases, the J end by 5 bases, with 12 bases between. The CDR3 covers 14 residues. DNA of the CDR3: TGTGCCAGCAGTATGTTCGGGGAAACCGGGGAGCTGTTTTTT. It is translated as CASSMFGETGELFF.

The chain carries TRBV11-2 and TRBJ1-1; no clear D. This CDR3 contains 12 residues. Germline V gene data show CDR1 as SGHAT and CDR2 as FQNNGV. The germline V and J ends were trimmed by 5 bases and 7 bases, with 11 bases remaining between them. DNA for the CDR3: TGTGCCAGCAGCGCCCGCCGGGTTGAAGCTTTCTTT. It specifies CASSARRVEAFF.

The J gene is TRBJ1-2, the V gene TRBV29-1; 8 nucleotides agree with TRBD1. This CDR3 is built from 11 residues. CDR1 SQVTM and CDR2 ANQGSEA come from the germline V gene. The V segment lost 7 bases and the J segment 8 bases; nucleotides outside the gene matches: 6. The chain's CDR3 is CSAAGQVGYTF. For the CDR3, the DNA is TGCAGCGCAGCGGGACAGGTGGGCTACACCTTC.

The J gene is TRBJ2-3, the V gene TRBV19; weak D call: TRBD1 (5 bases). CDR3 length equals 14 residues. V was cut by 8 bases and J by 4 bases, with 16 bases left in between. Looked up from germline, CDR1 is LNHDA and CDR2 is SQIVND (reference sequence). The CDR3 sequence: CASLRVGRADTQYF. CDR3 sequence (DNA): TGTGCCAGTCTCAGGGTAGGTAGGGCAGATACGCAGTATTTT.